What follows is one T cell receptor beta chain and its context. This sample stems from a study of blood T cell repertoires in COVID-19. Background on the study: Spain, Italy and the United States supplied samples that represented acute and convalescent COVID-19. Sources were T cells, B-cell-depleted T cells, or PBMCs; the material itself was cDNA or gDNA.

Under the authors' procedure: Scientists estimated how many nucleated cells there were by amplifying reference gene primers. Some clones are missing from TCRdb's copy, which holds only in-frame ones; the method was immunoSEQ multiplex PCR. From that table come the V and J calls and clone size; the DNA was used to work out D and trimming. The sample yields about 35,000 clones, 85% seen once. Germline CDR1 LNHDA, CDR2 SQIVND (reference sequence). J lost 8 bases, V lost 5 bases, and 10 bases had no gene match. The CDR3 is made up of 14 amino acids. The receptor's source is a man between 60 and 70 years old with active or convalescent COVID-19. Sequencing was done on a sample of peripheral blood. The V gene is TRBV19, the J gene TRBJ1-2, with 8 bases aligning to TRBD1. The CDR3: CASSPADRAEGYTF. The CDR3 nucleotides are TGTGCCAGTAGTCCCGCGGACAGGGCTGAAGGCTACACCTTC. Looking up the rest from reference TRBV19 and TRBJ1-2 gives the full variable domain: DGGITQSPKYLFRKEGQNVTLSCEQNLNHDAMYWYRQDPGQGLRLIYYSQIVNDFQKGDIAEGYSVSREKKESFPLTVTSAQKNPTAFYLCASSPADRAEGYTFGSGTRLTVV.